This is a list of T cell receptor beta chains from one sample in a study of cytomegalovirus exposure and HLA in healthy donors. The table came from immunoSEQ multiplex PCR; TCRdb's copy has only in-frame clones and leaves some out. The repertoire holds more than 80,000 clones, with about 89% as singletons. What was sequenced was PBMCs. These receptors were taken from a young man in good health and CMV-seropositive. CDR3s include the opening cysteine and the closing phenylalanine or tryptophan. Fields, in order: CDR3 length, D gene, V gene, clone size, J gene, CDR3 DNA, CDR3 protein. D genes are given only for firm matches. The size entry is marked missing in some rows and otherwise reads once, few, many or a size class.

14	TRBD1	TRBV6-1	NA	TRBJ2-1	TGTGCCAGCAGCGGACAGGGGATGTACAATGAGCAGTTCTTC	CASSGQGMYNEQFF
12	TRBD2	TRBV14	NA	TRBJ2-1	TGTGCCAGCAGCCGGACTAGGAATGAGCAGTTCTTC	CASSRTRNEQFF
15	NA	TRBV5-6	NA	TRBJ2-1	TGTGCCAGCAGCTTGGTGGAGGTCGCCCACAATGAGCAGTTCTTC	CASSLVEVAHNEQFF
15	NA	TRBV7-2	NA	TRBJ2-7	TGTGCCAGCAGCTCAGGCCCTCTACCAACCTACGAGCAGTACTTC	CASSSGPLPTYEQYF
16	TRBD2	TRBV27	NA	TRBJ2-3	TGTGCCAGCAGTTCATGGACTAGCGGGTCTACAGATACGCAGTATTTT	CASSSWTSGSTDTQYF
13	NA	TRBV7-3	NA	TRBJ1-1	TGTGCCAGCAGCCCGACGGAGGCCACTGAAGCTTTCTTT	CASSPTEATEAFF
15	TRBD2	TRBV2	few	TRBJ2-3	TGTGCCAGCACCCGAGCAGGACTAGCGGCAGATACGCAGTATTTT	CASTRAGLAADTQYF
17	NA	TRBV28	NA	TRBJ1-2	TGTGCCAGCAGTCCGATGACAGGCCGCACCCTTAACTATGGCTACACCTTC	CASSPMTGRTLNYGYTF
15	TRBD1	TRBV7-2	NA	TRBJ1-1	TGTGCCAGCAGCTCCCCGGACAGGGGCAACACTGAAGCTTTCTTT	CASSSPDRGNTEAFF
15	TRBD2	TRBV6-1	NA	TRBJ2-1	TGTGCCAGCAGTGAACAGTCTAGCGGGAGTGGGGGGCAGTTCTTC	CASSEQSSGSGGQFF
18	NA	TRBV19	NA	TRBJ2-6	TGTGCCAGTAGTACAGGACTACCTCAGCCCTTTGGGGCCAACGTCCTGACTTTC	CASSTGLPQPFGANVLTF
16	TRBD2	TRBV28	NA	TRBJ2-7	TGTGCCAGCAGAGAGATGGGGACTAGCGGGATGGTCGAGCAGTACTTC	CASREMGTSGMVEQYF
11	NA	TRBV28	NA	TRBJ2-7	TGTGCCAGCAACAGGGCCTACGAGCAGTACTTC	CASNRAYEQYF
14	TRBD2	TRBV7-9	NA	TRBJ2-2	TGTGCCAGCACCTTGACTAGCGTGGCCGGGGAGCTGTTTTTT	CASTLTSVAGELFF
14	NA	TRBV9	few	TRBJ2-2	TGTGCCAGCAGCGTATCCCCTAACACCGGGGAGCTGTTTTTT	CASSVSPNTGELFF
13	NA	TRBV29-1	NA	TRBJ1-2	TGCAGCGTTGAAGATACAGGGTCCTCGGGCTACACCTTC	CSVEDTGSSGYTF
15	NA	TRBV30	once	TRBJ1-1	TGTGCCTGGAACGGGTATAAAGGTATTAACACTGAAGCTTTCTTT	CAWNGYKGINTEAFF
12	NA	TRBV4-1	NA	TRBJ2-1	TGCGCCAGCAGCCAAAGACTGGGTGAGCAGTTCTTC	CASSQRLGEQFF
15	NA	TRBV7-9	NA	TRBJ2-7	TGTGCCAGCAGCCTTGATCAGGTAGGGGCCTACGAGCAGTACTTC	CASSLDQVGAYEQYF
12	NA	TRBV11-2	once	TRBJ1-2	TGTGCCAGCAGCTCGGGGTACTATGGCTACACCTTC	CASSSGYYGYTF